The 27 T cell receptor beta chains below come from one sample, sequenced in a study of blood T cell repertoires in COVID-19. The method was immunoSEQ multiplex PCR; TCRdb's version includes in-frame clones alone and lacks a portion of them. The sample consists of roughly 140,000 clones, about nine tenths of them appearing once. The source material was peripheral blood. Receptors were obtained from a human donor in a cohort sampled during active COVID-19.

This chain uses TRBV4-2 with TRBJ2-2; TRBD2 matches 12 bases. CDR3 size: 18 residues. V was clipped by 6 bases and J by 3 bases; unmatched bases: 11. CDR1 is LGHNA, CDR2 YNFKEQ, per germline. CDR3 in amino acids: CASRPSGRGISDTGELFF. The CDR3, as DNA: TGTGCCAGCAGACCTAGCGGGAGGGGAATTTCTGACACCGGGGAGCTGTTTTTT.

The genes are TRBV6-5 and TRBJ2-3, with no clear D. Looked up from germline, CDR1 is MNHEY and CDR2 is SVGAGI. The length of the CDR3 is 13 residues. Trimming shortened V by 5 bases and J by 0 bases, and 6 bases separated the two germline ends. In nucleotides, the CDR3 is TGTGCCAGCAGTCCTGGCAGCACAGATACGCAGTATTTT. Translation: CASSPGSTDTQYF.

This rearrangement joins TRBV6-5 to TRBJ2-1; maybe TRBD1 (5 bases). Germline V gene data show CDR1 as MNHEY and CDR2 as SVGAGI. The CDR3 is 15 amino acids. V was trimmed by 6 bases and J by 5 bases, leaving 17 bases between them. Here the CDR3 DNA reads TGTGCCAGCAGACGGATCCCGACAGTAAACAATGAGCAGTTCTTC. This gives the protein CASRRIPTVNNEQFF.

A single count supports this clone. This chain joins TRBV2 and TRBJ1-1; 7 bases are a match to TRBD1. V was clipped by 6 bases and J by 4 bases; unmatched bases: 8. CDR1 is SNHLY and CDR2 is FYNNEI in the germline V gene. The CDR3 has 14 residues. CDR3 DNA sequence: TGTGCCAGCAGGAAACAGGGGTCGAGCACTGAAGCTTTCTTT. It is translated as CASRKQGSSTEAFF.

CDR3 loop: CASRPGQTYQETQYF. The CDR3 DNA follows: TGTGCCAGCAGACCGGGACAAACGTACCAAGAGACCCAGTACTTC. This chain connects TRBV6-5 to TRBJ2-5, with a weak D call TRBD1 (6 bases). V gave up 6 bases and J gave up 0 bases, with 14 bases separating them. Germline loops: CDR1 MNHEY, CDR2 SVGAGI. The CDR3 loop spans 15 amino acids.

The V gene is TRBV6-5, the J gene TRBJ2-5; 8 bases line up with TRBD1. The CDR3 has 15 residues. The germline CDR1 and CDR2 sequences are MNHEY and SVGAGI. After removal of 2 bases from V and 5 bases from J, the junction contained 7 bases not matched to a gene. CDR3 residues: CASSYTGRTGETQYF. The CDR3 nucleotides read TGTGCCAGCAGTTACACGGGCCGGACAGGGGAGACCCAGTACTTC.

The rearrangement joins TRBV18 to TRBJ1-1; D gene ambiguous. Per germline, CDR1 KGHSH and CDR2 LQKENI. The CDR3 is 15 residues long. Trimming shortened V by 3 bases and J by 6 bases, and 17 bases separated the two germline ends. CDR3 in DNA: TGTGCCAGCTCACCTTCAGTCGCAGATGGCTCTGAAGCTTTCTTT. Encoded protein: CASSPSVADGSEAFF. The complete variable domain, with remaining parts taken from reference TRBV18 and TRBJ1-1, reads NAGVMQNPRHLVRRRGQEARLRCSPMKGHSHVYWYRQLPEEGLKFMVYLQKENIIDESGMPKERFSAEFPKEGPSILRIQQVVRGDSAAYFCASSPSVADGSEAFFGQGTRLTVV.

The chain links TRBV30 to TRBJ1-2, with D tentatively TRBD1 (6 bases). V lost 4 bases and J 0 bases, leaving 15 bases between the germline ends. Per the germline V gene, CDR1 is GTSNPN and CDR2 is SVGIG (reference sequence). The CDR3 is 15 residues long. CDR3 bases: TGTGCCTGGACTCCTATCAGGGGAGCTAACTATGGCTACACCTTC. Translated: CAWTPIRGANYGYTF. The complete variable domain, with remaining parts taken from reference TRBV30 and TRBJ1-2, reads SQTIHQWPATLVQPVGSPLSLECTVEGTSNPNLYWYRQAAGRGLQLLFYSVGIGQISSEVPQNLSASRPQDRQFILSSKKLLLSDSGFYLCAWTPIRGANYGYTFGSGTRLTVV.

The gene calls are TRBV7-2 and TRBJ2-5, with D possibly being TRBD1 (5 bases). The CDR3 contains 15 residues. Germline V CDR1 and CDR2: SGHTA, FQGNSA. V was trimmed by 1 base and J by 5 bases, leaving 14 bases between them. CDR3 in DNA: TGTGCCAGCAGCTTAGATGGGGCGCCCGGGGAGACCCAGTACTTC. Its translation: CASSLDGAPGETQYF.

The chain is built from TRBV7-2 and TRBJ1-1; D may be TRBD1 (5 bases). V shed 8 bases and J shed 3 bases, with 19 bases lying between them. CDR3 length: 15 amino acids. CDR1 SGHTA and CDR2 FQGNSA come from the germline V gene. The CDR3 reads CASRPPTGGYTEAFF. For the CDR3, the DNA is TGTGCCAGCCGGCCCCCCACCGGGGGTTACACTGAAGCTTTCTTT. The full variable domain, rest sourced from reference TRBV7-2 and TRBJ1-1, is GAGVSQSPSNKVTEKGKDVELRCDPISGHTALYWYRQSLGQGLEFLIYFQGNSAPDKSGLPSDRFSAERTGGSVSTLTIQRTQQEDSAVYLCASRPPTGGYTEAFFGQGTRLTVV.

The chain has TRBV27 and TRBJ2-5, with TRBD2 identical over 7 bases. The CDR3 spans 13 residues. The germline V gene has CDR1 MNHEY and CDR2 SMNVEV (reference sequence). V was pared by 3 bases and J by 4 bases, with 2 bases of the junction left unmatched. The CDR3 nucleotides are TGTGCCAGCAGTTTGCGGGGGAGAGAGACCCAGTACTTC. As protein: CASSLRGRETQYF.

This clone was counted between two and nine times. The gene calls are TRBV6-5 and TRBJ2-2; maybe TRBD1 (5 bases). The germline V gene has CDR1 MNHEY and CDR2 SVGAGI. Trimming removed 0 bases from V and 7 bases from J, with 15 bases in between. The CDR3 length is 16 residues. The CDR3 reads CASSYSLIQGIGELFF. CDR3 sequence (DNA): TGTGCCAGCAGTTACTCGCTGATCCAGGGCATCGGGGAGCTGTTTTTT.

In regard to this clone: An end of the junction differs from the germline gene, which may be a read error. The genes are TRBV7-7 and TRBJ2-5; 9 bases line up with TRBD1. From germline, CDR1 is SSHAT and CDR2 FNYEAQ (reference sequence). This CDR3 has 16 amino acids. Here the CDR3 DNA reads TGTGCTAGCAGCTTAGGGACAGGGATCAGCGAAGAGACCCAGTACTTC. Encoded protein: CASSLGTGISEETQYF.

The CDR3 DNA reads TGTGCCAGCTTTAGGGGACAGGGGATTTTGAACACTGAAGCTTTCTTT. It yields the protein CASFRGQGILNTEAFF. V gene TRBV5-8 combines with J gene TRBJ1-1, with 10 bases lining up with TRBD1. Per germline, CDR1 SGHTS and CDR2 YDEGEE. The ends lost 7 bases at V and 0 bases at J; junction bases unmatched: 9. The CDR3 totals 16 residues.

The chain employs TRBV6-1 and TRBJ2-1; possible D gene TRBD1, 6 bases. Trimming stripped 3 bases from V and 10 bases from J, with 13 bases between. CDR1 MNHNS and CDR2 SASEGT come from the germline V gene. The CDR3 is 13 residues long. The CDR3 DNA follows: TGTGCCAGCAGTGATAGGGGGTCAGGGGAGCAGTTCTTC. This translates into CASSDRGSGEQFF.

Here the CDR3 reads CASRSGTGSTEAFF. In DNA form, the CDR3 reads TGTGCCAGCAGATCCGGGACAGGGAGCACTGAAGCTTTCTTT. V usage is TRBV6-5 and J usage is TRBJ1-1; TRBD1 matches 9 bases. CDR1 MNHEY and CDR2 SVGAGI come from the germline V gene. Trimming cost V 6 bases and J 4 bases; bases outside gene matches: 6. This CDR3 has 14 residues.

This clone was counted once. CDR3 sequence (DNA): TGTGCCAGCAGCACCCGGGGAGGCAACTATGGCTACACCTTC. This sequence encodes CASSTRGGNYGYTF. The V and J genes are TRBV7-9 and TRBJ1-2; no reliable D call. Looked up from germline, CDR1 is SEHNR and CDR2 is FQNEAQ (reference sequence). Trimming cost V 5 bases and J 2 bases, with 12 bases left between them. The CDR3 spans 14 residues.

This chain joins TRBV18 and TRBJ2-7, with 8 nucleotides matching TRBD2. The ends lost 5 bases at V and 3 bases at J; junction bases unmatched: 12. This CDR3 is 16 amino acids long. Germline V gene lookup returns CDR1 KGHSH and CDR2 LQKENI. CDR3 region: CASSRDSGAGIYEQYF. For the CDR3, the DNA is TGTGCCAGCTCAAGGGATAGCGGGGCTGGAATCTACGAGCAGTACTTC.

This chain connects TRBV24-1 to TRBJ1-5; maybe TRBD1 (6 bases). The CDR3 extends over 15 amino acids. V was clipped by 4 bases and J by 4 bases, with 13 bases between them. The germline CDR1 and CDR2 sequences are KGHDR and SFDVKD. The CDR3 DNA reads as TGTGCCACCAGTGACCCTTCAACAGGGAATCAGCCCCAGCATTTT. Protein: CATSDPSTGNQPQHF.

The V and J genes are TRBV7-2 and TRBJ1-1; 7 bases align to TRBD1. CDR3 size: 16 residues. The germline V gene encodes CDR1 SGHTA and CDR2 FQGNSA. The trim removed 5 bases at V and 0 bases at J, leaving 9 bases unmatched. CDR3 nucleotides: TGTGCCAGCAGCCCCACGGGGACAGCGATGAACACTGAAGCTTTCTTT. It encodes CASSPTGTAMNTEAFF.

V is TRBV5-1 and J is TRBJ2-1; no firm D call. Germline CDR1 reads SGHRS; CDR2 reads YFSETQ. Trimming cost V 6 bases and J 6 bases, with 10 bases left between them. This CDR3 contains 12 residues. Here the CDR3 reads CASMGVGNEQFF. In DNA, the CDR3 is TGCGCCAGCATGGGCGTGGGCAATGAGCAGTTCTTC.

This chain uses TRBV30 with TRBJ2-3; possibly TRBD2 for D (5 bases). V lost 3 bases to trimming and J lost 2 bases, with 12 bases between them. The CDR3 consists of 14 residues. Germline V CDR1 and CDR2: GTSNPN, SVGIG (reference sequence). Written as DNA, the CDR3 is TGTGCCTGGAGGCCCCGGGAATCCACAGATACGCAGTATTTT. It specifies CAWRPRESTDTQYF.

The rearrangement uses TRBV24-1 and TRBJ1-4, with D perhaps TRBD1 (5 bases). This CDR3 region has 19 residues. V gave up 5 bases and J gave up 3 bases, with 24 bases separating them. CDR1 KGHDR and CDR2 SFDVKD come from the germline V gene. The CDR3 sequence: CATSGGPTAGDAANEKLFF. CDR3 nucleotides: TGTGCCACCAGTGGAGGCCCGACAGCGGGCGACGCGGCTAATGAAAAACTGTTTTTT.

The V and J genes are TRBV6-5 and TRBJ1-2; 7 nucleotides match TRBD1. Germline CDR1 is MNHEY and CDR2 is SVGAGI. The CDR3 spans 13 residues. The V gene end was trimmed by 5 bases and the J gene end by 6 bases; junction bases not matched to a gene: 6. Here the CDR3 reads CASSPQGTDGYTF. The CDR3 coding sequence is TGTGCCAGCAGTCCACAGGGGACTGATGGCTACACCTTC.

The chain employs TRBV5-1 and TRBJ2-7, with 9 bases identical to TRBD2. The germline gives CDR1 SGHRS, CDR2 YFSETQ. This CDR3 has 14 amino acids. Germline trimming cut 0 bases from V and 5 bases from J; bases unmatched to any gene: 3. The CDR3 loop is CASSLGTSVNEQYF. The CDR3 region has the DNA TGCGCCAGCAGCTTGGGGACTAGCGTGAACGAGCAGTACTTC.

The chain links TRBV4-3 to TRBJ2-5; 12 positions agree with TRBD2. From germline, CDR1 is LGHNA and CDR2 YSLEER. The CDR3 length is 17 residues. V lost 0 bases to trimming and J lost 4 bases; unmatched junction nucleotides: 6. CDR3: CASSQDPPGLAGETQYF. Here the CDR3 DNA reads TGCGCCAGCAGCCAAGATCCTCCGGGACTAGCGGGAGAGACCCAGTACTTC.

In this sample, this clone turned up once. The chain joins TRBV10-3 to TRBJ1-3, with 9 bases matching TRBD1. This CDR3 is built from 15 residues. Germline trimming cut 10 bases from V and 5 bases from J; bases unmatched to any gene: 12. Germline V CDR1 and CDR2: ENHRY, SYGVKD. In nucleotides, the CDR3 is TGTGCCACCAACCCGGGACAGGGTCATCGAAACACCATATATTTT. Translating it yields CATNPGQGHRNTIYF.